The clone carrying this T cell receptor (beta chain) was seen repeatedly, ten times or more. Attachment of unique molecular identifiers to individual cDNA molecules was performed. TCRdb reprocessed the 5' RACE reads via MiXCR and lists one record per CDR3 protein. The data show some 90,000 distinct CDR3 sequences, 15% seen once. This sample is drawn from a study of early T cells in non-severe SARS-CoV-2 infection. What was sequenced was whole blood. This sequence was found in an adult who was a healthcare worker with PCR-confirmed SARS-CoV-2 infection or an uninfected control (not recorded which).

The CDR3 region is CAISPGERETQYF. For the CDR3, the DNA is TGTGCCATCAGTCCCGGGGAACGAGAGACCCAGTACTTC. The chain links TRBV10-3 to TRBJ2-5; D may be TRBD2 (5 bases). The CDR3 contains 13 residues. V was trimmed by 5 bases and J by 4 bases, leaving 11 bases between them. The germline gives CDR1 ENHRY, CDR2 SYGVKD.